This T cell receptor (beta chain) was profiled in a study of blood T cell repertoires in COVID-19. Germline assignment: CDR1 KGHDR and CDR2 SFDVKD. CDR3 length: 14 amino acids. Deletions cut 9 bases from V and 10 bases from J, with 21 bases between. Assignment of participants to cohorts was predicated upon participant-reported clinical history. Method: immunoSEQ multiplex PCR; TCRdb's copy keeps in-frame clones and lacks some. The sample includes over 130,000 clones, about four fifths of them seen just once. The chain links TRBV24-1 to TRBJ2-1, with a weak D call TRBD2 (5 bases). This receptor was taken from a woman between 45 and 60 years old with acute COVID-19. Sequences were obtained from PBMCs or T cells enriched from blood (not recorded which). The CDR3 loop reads CATATTSMGSEQFF. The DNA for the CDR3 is TGTGCCACCGCGACTACCTCGATGGGTTCCGAGCAGTTCTTC.